This entry is about one T cell receptor beta chain. The sample is drawn from a study of beta chain features in type 1 diabetes. Central memory, naive, regulatory and stem cell-like memory CD4+ cells were sorted by CD45RO/CCR7/CD25/CD127/CD95/CD27. Purity of each sorted population was above 95%. Trimming stripped 3 bases from V and 5 bases from J, with 17 bases between. Germline V gives CDR1 SGHNT, CDR2 YYREEE (reference sequence). The CDR3 spans 15 residues. Isolated RNA was reverse transcribed in full, so expressed TCRB transcripts were sequenced. This table comes from immunoSEQ multiplex PCR, and its TCRdb copy is limited to in-frame clones, with some not included. The sample lists 130,000 or so clones, 9.5% to 10% occurring once.

V and J are TRBV5-4 and TRBJ2-5, with D perhaps TRBD2 (5 bases). The TCR sequence derives from a woman aged 40-49 years in good health. What was sequenced was central memory CD4+ T cells from blood. The CDR3: CASSSRGFREETQYF. CDR3 DNA: TGTGCCAGCAGCTCCCGAGGGTTCCGTGAGGAGACCCAGTACTTC.